This TCR beta chain came from a study of T cell responses to AZD1222 COVID-19 vaccine (dated by TCRdb to the early 2020s). Turning to the overall study: AZD1222 recipients whose second dose came at about 4 weeks and those whose second dose came at about 12 weeks were combined into one group, since spike-specific TCR depth and breadth did not differ between the two schedules. A total of 233 trial participants underwent TCR sequencing, of whom 207 had received two doses of AZD1222 and some 25 had received two doses of the MenACWY control vaccine. Trial participants were enrolled by age into 18-55, 56-69 and 70-plus year subgroups, with roughly 150, 30 and 60 TCR-sequenced participants respectively. Broad study findings and their caveats: The 56-69-year group was small, and its depth increase did not reach significance, likely because of low power. Epitopes outside the regions mutated in the B.1.351 and B.1.1.7 variants were reportedly recognized by nearly half of the unique spike-specific TCRs. Vaccine-associated CD4 TCRs spanned the whole spike protein, with dominant responses in regions 160-218 and 743-854. Most participants were white British and females outnumbered males, and the authors suggested that clonal diversity may have been underestimated. A significant rise in spike-specific TCR breadth and depth was observed after two AZD1222 doses relative to day 0 and relative to MenACWY recipients. No day 14 peak-response samples were available, so repertoires were characterized only after the peak T cell response. Only five to seven AZD1222 recipients were SARS-CoV-2 seropositive at baseline, limiting conclusions about previously exposed vaccinees.

The CDR3 regions of human TCRbeta chains were analyzed by immunosequencing. On the study's bioinformatics: Repertoire TCRs were checked for matches against a reference library of SARS-CoV-2-specific TCRs that had been generated using the MIRA antigen-specificity platform. Breadth meant the fraction of unique TCRs that were SARS-CoV-2-associated, whereas depth meant the fraction of total T cells that were SARS-CoV-2-associated. Using the MIRA data, each spike-specific TCR was assigned both to the spike region to which the TCR was reactive and to a CD4 or CD8 class. Log10-transformed breadth and depth values were compared by one-way ANOVA with Sidak's multiple comparisons tests. TCRdb's version of the immuneACCESS table is confined to in-frame rearrangements and falls short of the full clone set. An unresolved V gene accounts for under half of the shortfall where checked; the remainder is of unknown origin. The D gene and trimming were derived from the DNA, and the V and J assignments and clone size from that table. The sample table holds approximately 110,000 clones, of which roughly nine tenths were seen once. 4.2% of the sample is in the top ten clones.

The sample's time point label, decoded: baseline before first vaccination. Vaccinee samples came from UK trials COV001 and COV002, including a single-blind randomized controlled phase 2/3 trial of AZD1222 (ChAdOx1 nCoV-19) in healthy adults. Trial participant PBMC samples were collected at day 0 and day 28 after the second dose for TCRbeta chain sequencing. Worth noting for this clone: The antigen it binds to is not known. Base quality data are lacking; no much larger clone is found one base away.

Sequencing was performed on peripheral blood, taken on day 0 of AZD1222 vaccination. This clonotype was sampled from an adult in good health.

The DNA is TGTGCCAGCAGCTTAGCTGTTCTAGGATACTACGAGCAGTACTTC. Its protein product is CASSLAVLGYYEQYF. The V gene is TRBV11-2 and the J gene is TRBJ2-7, with the D gene not confidently named. The CDR3, from cysteine to phenylalanine, totals 15 residues. The sequence is cut down to CDR3 DNA, 45 bases in frame from base 1. CDR1 SGHAT and CDR2 FQNNGV are derived from the germline V gene. Deletion took 1 base off V and 3 bases off J, with a span of 13 bases between the germline ends.